This T cell receptor beta chain was found in a study of T cells after yellow fever vaccination. Overall study results and limits: Once the booster was given, most primary-vaccination clones reappeared, at over 95% for CD4 and roughly 85% for CD8. Weaker, the secondary response had a peak occurring faster, on day 5 versus 15.

TCRdb called the 5' RACE reads again in MiXCR, with one record for every CDR3 protein. The data contain some 300,000 distinct CDR3 sequences, 7% to 9% of them singletons. As for this clonotype: The antigen is unknown.

CDR3 length: 16 residues. CDR1 WNHNN and CDR2 SYGVQD come from the germline V gene (reference sequence). J lost 6 bases, V lost 1 base, and 5 bases had no gene match. The V gene is TRBV10-1, the J gene TRBJ2-1; 11 bases map to TRBD1. This sequence originates from a man aged 18 to 29 who received the YFV17D yellow fever vaccine. The source was PBMCs, collected roughly 45 days after the first yellow fever vaccination. CDR3 amino acids: CASSEFPGTGGNEQFF. The CDR3 DNA reads as TGCGCCAGCAGTGAGTTCCCTGGGACAGGGGGCAATGAGCAGTTCTTC.